This TCR beta chain was observed in a study of cytomegalovirus exposure and HLA in healthy donors. The study, taken as a whole, reports: In a later analysis, at a false discovery rate of 0.05, under 20,000 TCR beta sequences were associated with HLA alleles. Later on, a genetic analysis was performed. It linked a missense variant in DCLRE1C with V- and J-gene trimming of TCR beta. It was reported that the classifier diagnosed cytomegalovirus status with high specificity and sensitivity in both the original and validation cohorts.

These donors, healthy bone marrow donors, were studied. Germline CDR1 reads MNHEY; CDR2 reads SVGAGI. Trimming stripped 5 bases from V and 7 bases from J, with 15 bases between. The CDR3 has 14 amino acids. Both 60 Vbeta primers and 13 Jbeta primers went into the PCR. The data were produced by immunoSEQ multiplex PCR, yet TCRdb's version contains in-frame clones alone and is incomplete. This table has under 200,000 clones, 70% to 90% appearing once. Regarding this clone: The antigen remains undetermined.

The sequencing sample was made of PBMCs. This TCR was sampled from a woman in her late teens or twenties in good health and CMV-seronegative. V gene TRBV6-5 combines with J gene TRBJ1-5; D is possibly TRBD1 (5 bases). The CDR3 is CASSPARGRQPQHF. The CDR3 DNA is TGTGCCAGCAGTCCGGCTAGGGGTAGACAGCCCCAGCATTTT.